The rows below give T cell receptor beta chains drawn from one sample of a study of blood T cell repertoires in COVID-19. Sequencing used immunoSEQ multiplex PCR; TCRdb keeps in-frame clones, though not all of them. The sample includes approximately 230,000 clones, about 83% seen only once; the top ten take 5% to 6%. The sequencing sample was made of peripheral blood. Source of these receptors: an elderly man with acute or convalescent COVID-19. The CDR3 runs from the conserved cysteine through the conserved F or W. D genes are given only for firm matches. A row's size may be missing; if present it is once, few, many or a size class.

D	V	size	J	DNA	CDR3
TRBD1	TRBV5-1	.	TRBJ1-2	TGCGCCAGCAGCTTTGTGACAGGGGGCAACTATGGCTACACCTTC	CASSFVTGGNYGYTF
.	TRBV6-5	.	TRBJ1-2	TGTGCCAGCAGCGGCGGACAAAAAAACTATGGCTACACCTTC	CASSGGQKNYGYTF
TRBD1	TRBV11-2	.	TRBJ1-5	TGTGCCAGCAGCCCACAGGGGTCTCAGCCCCAGCATTTT	CASSPQGSQPQHF
.	TRBV12-5	.	TRBJ2-7	TGTGCTAGTGGTTTCTCCTGGGCTGACACCTACGAGCAGTACTTC	CASGFSWADTYEQYF
.	TRBV6-1	.	TRBJ2-7	TGTGCCAGCAGTGAACCGGACACCTCCATCTACGAGCAGTACTTC	CASSEPDTSIYEQYF
.	TRBV27	.	TRBJ1-2	TGTGCCAGCAGTCCTCTCGGACAGAGTAACTATGGCTACACCTTC	CASSPLGQSNYGYTF
TRBD1	TRBV2	.	TRBJ1-2	TGTGCCAGCAGTCCCGGGACAGTACGACATGGTGGCTACACCTTC	CASSPGTVRHGGYTF
.	TRBV10-3	.	TRBJ1-2	TGTGCCATCAGTGGCGAAATAAACCAAGATGGCTACACCTTC	CAISGEINQDGYTF
.	TRBV12-3/TRBV12-4	.	TRBJ1-2	TGTGCCAGCAGTAGGGGTCCTTTCTATGGCTACACCTTC	CASSRGPFYGYTF
.	TRBV4-1	.	TRBJ2-7	TGCGCCAGCAGCAACGGACAGTCTTCCTACGAGCAGTACTTC	CASSNGQSSYEQYF
TRBD1	TRBV10-3	.	TRBJ1-2	TGTGCCGGAAGGACAGGTGCTATCTATGGCTACACCTTC	CAGRTGAIYGYTF
TRBD2	TRBV27	.	TRBJ2-1	TGTGCCAGCAGTTTTAGCGGGGGAAGCTCCTACAATGAGCAGTTCTTC	CASSFSGGSSYNEQFF
TRBD2	TRBV19	.	TRBJ2-7	TGTGCCAGTAGGGACCTAGCGGGAGAGATCGAGCAGTACTTC	CASRDLAGEIEQYF
.	TRBV19	.	TRBJ1-5	TGTGCCAGTAGTATGCGGGGGAGCAATCAGCCCCAGCATTTT	CASSMRGSNQPQHF
TRBD1	TRBV11-2	few	TRBJ1-2	TGTGCCAGCAGCTTGGTCAGGGGGTGGAACTATGGCTACACCTTC	CASSLVRGWNYGYTF
TRBD1	TRBV4-2	.	TRBJ2-3	TGTGCCAGCAGCACAGGGGTCAGGGGGTCGAATACGCAGTATTTT	CASSTGVRGSNTQYF
.	TRBV12-3/TRBV12-4	.	TRBJ2-5	TGTGCCAGCAGTTTAGAGAGGCGAGAGACCCAGTACTTC	CASSLERRETQYF
.	TRBV7-8	.	TRBJ2-1	TGTGCCAGCAGCTCATATACCTTCCGGGGTCTCAATGAGCAGTTCTTC	CASSSYTFRGLNEQFF
TRBD1	TRBV7-9	once	TRBJ1-3	TGTGCCAGCAGCTTACTCGGGACAGCTGGAAACACCATATATTTT	CASSLLGTAGNTIYF
.	TRBV5-1	.	TRBJ1-1	TGCGCCAGCAGCTTGCTTGGCATGAACACTGAAGCTTTCTTT	CASSLLGMNTEAFF
.	TRBV2	.	TRBJ2-1	TGTGCCAGCAGTGCGAATGAGCAGTTCTTC	CASSANEQFF
TRBD2	TRBV7-2	.	TRBJ2-3	TGTGCCAGCAGTGGGACTATCGGGGATACGCAGTATTTT	CASSGTIGDTQYF
TRBD2	TRBV2	.	TRBJ2-3	TGTGCCAGTCGGGGGGGTCCCCCGGCATATACGCAGTATTTT	CASRGGPPAYTQYF
.	TRBV28	.	TRBJ1-5	TGTGCCAGCACTCCGGGATCCCTCATCAGGCCCCAGCATTTT	CASTPGSLIRPQHF
.	TRBV10-2	many	TRBJ1-5	TGCGCCAGCAGGAGGGCAGTTAACCCCAATCAGCCCCAGCATTTT	CASRRAVNPNQPQHF
TRBD1	TRBV5-1	.	TRBJ2-7	TGCGCCAGCAGATTCCGGGACAGCGAATCCTACGAGCAGTACTTC	CASRFRDSESYEQYF
TRBD1	TRBV19	.	TRBJ1-5	TGTGCCAGTAGTGCCCGGGACAGGGGTAGGAGCAATCAGCCCCAGCATTTT	CASSARDRGRSNQPQHF
.	TRBV24-1	.	TRBJ2-7	TGTGCCACCAGTGATCCCAGAAGCTCCTACGAGCAGTACTTC	CATSDPRSSYEQYF
.	TRBV2	once	TRBJ2-2	TGTGCCAGCAGTGTAGGGGTTACCGGGGAGCTGTTTTTT	CASSVGVTGELFF
.	TRBV3-1/TRBV3-2	.	TRBJ2-6	TGTGCCAGCAGCCAGGGACACTCCGTAGGAGGGGCCAACGTCCTGACTTTC	CASSQGHSVGGANVLTF
.	TRBV28	once	TRBJ1-1	TGTGCCAGCAGTTTAGGCAGGACCGGGAGCACTGAAGCTTTCTTT	CASSLGRTGSTEAFF
.	TRBV5-8	.	TRBJ1-4	TGTGCCAGCCCCCCAGGGTTAAAGGAAAAACTGTTTTTT	CASPPGLKEKLFF
.	TRBV11-2	.	TRBJ2-3	TGTGCCAGCAGCTTATCGTTGGCGACTAGCACAGATACGCAGTATTTT	CASSLSLATSTDTQYF
.	TRBV19	.	TRBJ1-5	TGTGCCAGTAGTATGGAGGAACGTCTGCCCCAGCATTTT	CASSMEERLPQHF
TRBD1	TRBV27	.	TRBJ1-3	TGTGCCAGCAGCCCCAGACAGGGTGCTGGAAACACCATATATTTT	CASSPRQGAGNTIYF
.	TRBV20-1	.	TRBJ1-5	TGCAGTGCTAGTGAGGACAGCATTCTTCAGCCCCAGCATTTT	CSASEDSILQPQHF
.	TRBV6-5	.	TRBJ2-1	TGTGCCAGCAGTACAGGGGGACTAAATGAGCAGTTCTTC	CASSTGGLNEQFF
TRBD2	TRBV29-1	.	TRBJ2-1	TGCAGCGTTGTTGGGACTAGCCGAAATGAGCAGTTCTTC	CSVVGTSRNEQFF
.	TRBV20-1	.	TRBJ2-1	TGCAGTATTTTCTATAATGAGCAGTTCTTC	CSIFYNEQFF
.	TRBV5-8	.	TRBJ1-1	TGTGCCAGCAGCTTGGCTGGGCCGAACACTGAAGCTTTCTTT	CASSLAGPNTEAFF
TRBD1	TRBV19	.	TRBJ2-1	TGTGCCAGTAGTATACCGGGACAGGGCTTTGGAGAGCAGTTCTTC	CASSIPGQGFGEQFF
TRBD1	TRBV27	.	TRBJ1-5	TGTGCCAGCAGTTCCGGACAGGACCAGGGGCCCCAGCATTTT	CASSSGQDQGPQHF
.	TRBV2	few	TRBJ1-1	TGTGCCAGCAGTCGTCTCACTGAAGCTTTCTTT	CASSRLTEAFF
.	TRBV6-1	.	TRBJ1-6	TGTGCCAGCAGTGAAGCCCGCACGAGCTCCTATAATTCACCCCTCCACTTT	CASSEARTSSYNSPLHF
.	TRBV5-6	few	TRBJ1-1	TGTGCCAGCAGCCCCGCCTCCTCAGGGGTCTACGCTGAAGCTTTCTTT	CASSPASSGVYAEAFF
TRBD2	TRBV6-1	.	TRBJ2-7	TGTGCCAGCAGTGAAGCCCCCACGGGAGGGCAGTACTTC	CASSEAPTGGQYF
TRBD2	TRBV19	.	TRBJ2-3	TGTGCCAGTAGTATGGTGCGGGGGGGCCCAGATACGCAGTATTTT	CASSMVRGGPDTQYF
.	TRBV30	once	TRBJ1-4	TGTGCCTCCCCAGGGTTCCCTAATGAAAAACTGTTTTTT	CASPGFPNEKLFF
.	TRBV11-2	.	TRBJ1-4	TGTGCCAGCAGCTTGGGAGGGTACGAAAAACTGTTTTTT	CASSLGGYEKLFF
TRBD2	TRBV7-2	.	TRBJ2-1	TGTGCCAGCAGCTTATTGGGGACTAGCGGGGGCCTCCTCCGCGAGCAGTTCTTC	CASSLLGTSGGLLREQFF
TRBD1	TRBV27	.	TRBJ1-6	TGTGCCAGCAGTTATAAGACAGGGAATAATTCACCCCTCCACTTT	CASSYKTGNNSPLHF
TRBD1	TRBV25-1	.	TRBJ1-1	TGTGCCAGCAGGTCAGTGGGACAGGGAGCTGAAGCTTTCTTT	CASRSVGQGAEAFF
.	TRBV11-2	.	TRBJ1-4	TGTGCCAGCAGCAAAAGACCACAGGAAAGTAATGAAAAACTGTTTTTT	CASSKRPQESNEKLFF
.	TRBV6-4	.	TRBJ2-2	TGTGCCAGCAGTGAGAATACGGGGTACGGGGAGCTGTTTTTT	CASSENTGYGELFF
.	TRBV5-4	.	TRBJ2-3	TGTGCCAGCAGCCCCCCCGGACAGAAGAGCACAGATACGCAGTATTTT	CASSPPGQKSTDTQYF
TRBD2	TRBV3-1/TRBV3-2	.	TRBJ2-1	TGTGCCAGCAGGCCCACTAGCGGGGGACGCACTTATTTGAATGAGCAGTTCTTC	CASRPTSGGRTYLNEQFF
.	TRBV7-8	.	TRBJ2-7	TGTGCCAGCAGCTTGCATGAGTACCGCTCCTACGAGCAGTACTTC	CASSLHEYRSYEQYF
.	TRBV10-3	few	TRBJ1-5	TGTGCCATCAGTGATAAAGCTAGCAATCAGCCCCAGCATTTT	CAISDKASNQPQHF
TRBD2	TRBV9	.	TRBJ2-3	TGTGCCAGCAGCGTAGGGGGACTAGCGGCAGATACGCAGTATTTT	CASSVGGLAADTQYF
TRBD2	TRBV28	.	TRBJ2-7	TGTGCCAGCAGTTTATTACTAGCGGAGACCTACGAGCAGTACTTC	CASSLLLAETYEQYF